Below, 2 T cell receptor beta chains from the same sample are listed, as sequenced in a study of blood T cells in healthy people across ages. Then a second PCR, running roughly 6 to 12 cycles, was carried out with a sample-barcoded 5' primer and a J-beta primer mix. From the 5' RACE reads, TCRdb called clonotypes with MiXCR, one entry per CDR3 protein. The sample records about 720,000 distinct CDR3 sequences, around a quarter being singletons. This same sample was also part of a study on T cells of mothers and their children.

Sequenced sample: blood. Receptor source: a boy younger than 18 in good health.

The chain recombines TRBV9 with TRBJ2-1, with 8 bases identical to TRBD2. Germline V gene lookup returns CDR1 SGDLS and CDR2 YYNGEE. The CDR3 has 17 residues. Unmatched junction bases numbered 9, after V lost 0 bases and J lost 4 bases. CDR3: CASSVGGTGGRYNEQFF. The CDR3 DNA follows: TGTGCCAGCAGCGTAGGAGGAACGGGGGGGCGGTACAATGAGCAGTTCTTC.

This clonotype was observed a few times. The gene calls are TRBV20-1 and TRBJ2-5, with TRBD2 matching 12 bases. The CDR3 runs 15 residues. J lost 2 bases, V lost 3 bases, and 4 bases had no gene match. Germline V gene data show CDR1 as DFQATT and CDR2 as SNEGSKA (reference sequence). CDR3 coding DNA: TGCAGTGCTAGGGGACTAGCGGGTGTACAAGAGACCCAGTACTTC. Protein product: CSARGLAGVQETQYF.